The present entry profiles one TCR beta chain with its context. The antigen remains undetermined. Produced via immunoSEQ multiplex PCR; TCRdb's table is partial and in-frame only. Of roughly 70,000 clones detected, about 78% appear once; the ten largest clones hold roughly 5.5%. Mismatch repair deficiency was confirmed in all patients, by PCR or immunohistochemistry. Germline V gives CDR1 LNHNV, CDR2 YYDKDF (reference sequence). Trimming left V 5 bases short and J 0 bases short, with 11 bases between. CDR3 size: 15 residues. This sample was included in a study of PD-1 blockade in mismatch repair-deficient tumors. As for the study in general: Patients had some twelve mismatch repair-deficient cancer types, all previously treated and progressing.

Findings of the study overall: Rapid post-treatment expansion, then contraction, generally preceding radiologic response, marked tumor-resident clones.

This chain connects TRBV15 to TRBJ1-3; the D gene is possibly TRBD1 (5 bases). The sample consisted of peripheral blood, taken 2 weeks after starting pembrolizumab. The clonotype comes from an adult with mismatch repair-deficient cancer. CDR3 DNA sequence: TGTGCCACCAGCGTCGACAGAAGCTCTGGAAACACCATATATTTT. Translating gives CATSVDRSSGNTIYF.